The 32 T cell receptor beta chains below come from one sample, sequenced in a study of CD8+ T cells in alopecia areata. Once RNA had been extracted, it was reverse transcribed into cDNA to act as the sequencing template. Measured with immunoSEQ multiplex PCR; TCRdb has only the in-frame clones, and not every one. Here the sample spans 100,000 to 150,000 clones, 49% being singletons. The starting material was CD8+ T cells sorted from blood, obtained at week 0. The receptors come from a human donor with alopecia areata.

This sequence joins TRBV2 and TRBJ1-5; no definite D call. Germline values: CDR1 SNHLY, CDR2 FYNNEI. Trimming removed 8 bases from V and 5 bases from J, with 13 bases in between. This CDR3 contains 13 residues. The chain's CDR3 is CASGPAGDQPQHF. For the CDR3, the DNA is TGTGCCAGCGGTCCGGCGGGCGATCAGCCCCAGCATTTT.

The chain has TRBV7-6 and TRBJ2-3, with a tentative D call TRBD1 (6 bases). Germline CDR1 is SGHVS and CDR2 is FNYEAQ. This CDR3 is built from 18 residues. Trimming took 5 bases from V and 0 from J, leaving 21 bases between them. The CDR3 spells CASSLTGNPYLSTDTQYF. CDR3 bases: TGTGCCAGCAGCCTCACAGGGAATCCCTACCTTAGCACAGATACGCAGTATTTT.

This chain connects TRBV4-1 to TRBJ1-3; 8 nucleotides agree with TRBD1. Germline loops: CDR1 MGHRA, CDR2 YSYEKL. CDR3 size: 14 residues. Trimming at V came to 6 bases and at J to 3 bases, leaving 4 bases not matched to a gene. The CDR3 reads CASRPGGGGNTIYF. The CDR3 region has the DNA TGCGCCAGCAGACCAGGGGGCGGTGGAAACACCATATATTTT.

In this sample, this clone turned up many times. The V gene is TRBV6-6, the J gene TRBJ1-1; maybe TRBD1 (6 bases). The CDR3 extends over 16 amino acids. Trimming left V 6 bases short and J 5 bases short, with 22 bases between. Germline CDR1 is MNHNY and CDR2 is SVGAGI (reference sequence). CDR3 region: CASRDKWGGPDTEAFF. DNA for the CDR3: TGTGCCAGCAGAGATAAGTGGGGGGGCCCTGATACTGAAGCTTTCTTT.

The rearrangement uses TRBV11-2 and TRBJ2-7; 7 bases map to TRBD1. The CDR3 sequence is 13 residues long. Trimming took 1 base from V and 7 from J; bases not matched to a gene: 4. Germline lookup yields CDR1 SGHAT and CDR2 FQNNGV. In nucleotides, the CDR3 is TGTGCCAGCAGCTTAGTAAGGGACAGAGAGCAGTACTTC. It translates to CASSLVRDREQYF.

The chain carries TRBV7-9 and TRBJ1-2; weak D call: TRBD1 (5 bases). Trimming removed 5 bases at V and 8 bases at J, with 12 bases between. Germline CDR1 and CDR2: SEHNR and FQNEAQ (reference sequence). The CDR3 length is 12 residues. DNA for the CDR3: TGTGCCAGCAGCACCGGGGGGAGAGGCTACACCTTC. Encoded protein: CASSTGGRGYTF.

CDR3: CASSVSRGSITEAFF. In nucleotides, the CDR3 is TGTGCCAGTTCTGTTTCAAGGGGCTCTATCACTGAAGCTTTCTTT. The chain combines TRBV27 with TRBJ1-1; possibly TRBD1 for D (5 bases). Germline loops: CDR1 MNHEY, CDR2 SMNVEV (reference sequence). The CDR3 loop spans 15 amino acids. V was pared by 9 bases and J by 4 bases, with 21 bases between.

The chain uses TRBV6-5 and TRBJ2-5; the D call may be TRBD1 or TRBD2 (5 bases each). With 5 bases removed from V and 6 bases from J, the gap between germline ends came to 10 bases. The CDR3 is 12 residues long. The germline gives CDR1 MNHEY, CDR2 SVGAGI. CDR3 nucleotides: TGTGCCAGCAGTGGGGGTTCGAAGACCCAGTACTTC. Translation: CASSGGSKTQYF.

This clone was seen a handful of times. The chain recombines TRBV25-1 with TRBJ2-7, with 7 bases matching TRBD2. The CDR3 consists of 14 residues. Germline CDR1 MGHDK, CDR2 SYGVNS. J gave up 2 bases and V 4 bases, and 5 bases lay outside the gene matches. The CDR3 reads CASSGGGQPYEQYF. In DNA form, the CDR3 reads TGTGCCAGCAGTGGCGGGGGTCAACCCTACGAGCAGTACTTC.

The rearrangement links TRBV6-5 to TRBJ1-5; no reliable D call. The CDR3 is 14 amino acids. Germline CDR1 reads MNHEY; CDR2 reads SVGAGI. Trimming stripped 5 bases from V and 3 bases from J, with 11 bases between. Here the CDR3 DNA reads TGTGCCAGCAGTCCACTACCTCCCAATCAGCCCCAGCATTTT. Protein sequence: CASSPLPPNQPQHF.

The chain carries TRBV13 and TRBJ2-5; a possible D gene is TRBD2 (5 bases). The CDR3 runs to 16 residues. V lost 2 bases and J lost 2, with 15 bases in between. Germline loops: CDR1 PRHDT, CDR2 FYEKMQ (reference sequence). The CDR3 sequence is CASSLRATGWQETQYF. The CDR3 DNA follows: TGTGCCAGCAGCTTAAGGGCCACGGGGTGGCAAGAGACCCAGTACTTC.

The rearrangement links TRBV20-1 to TRBJ2-5, with 7 bases matching TRBD1. Losses at the gene ends were 5 bases for V and 6 bases for J; bases not matched to a gene: 3. Germline values: CDR1 DFQATT, CDR2 SNEGSKA (reference sequence). The length of the CDR3 is 11 residues. CDR3 loop: CSALTGKTQYF. As DNA, the CDR3 is TGCAGTGCTCTGACAGGGAAGACCCAGTACTTC.

The rearrangement uses TRBV6-1 and TRBJ2-1; 9 bases fit TRBD2. Germline V gene lookup returns CDR1 MNHNS and CDR2 SASEGT. CDR3 length equals 13 residues. J gave up 6 bases and V 8 bases, and 5 bases lay outside the gene matches. CDR3 residues: CASVASGVNEQFF. The CDR3 bases are TGTGCCAGCGTGGCTAGCGGGGTCAATGAGCAGTTCTTC.

The chain carries TRBV27 and TRBJ2-4; D perhaps matches TRBD2 (6 bases). V was shortened by 1 base and J by 3 bases, with 10 bases between the two germline ends. Per the germline V gene, CDR1 is MNHEY and CDR2 is SMNVEV (reference sequence). This CDR3 comprises 15 residues. CDR3 coding DNA: TGTGCCAGCAGTTTATGGCGGGGTGGCAAAAACATTCAGTACTTC. Protein: CASSLWRGGKNIQYF.

V is TRBV23-1 and J is TRBJ1-6; TRBD1 matches 7 bases. TRBV23-1 is given ORF status, its function remaining uncertain. The CDR3 length is 15 residues. Losses at the gene ends were 3 bases for V and 7 bases for J; bases not matched to a gene: 6. The CDR3, as DNA: TGCGCCAGCAGTCATTTTAGACAGGGCAATTCACCCCTCCACTTT. Protein sequence: CASSHFRQGNSPLHF.

This clone appeared many times. This chain connects TRBV5-6 to TRBJ2-7; the D gene is possibly TRBD1 (6 bases). The CDR3 spans 14 residues. Trimming pared 3 bases from V and 1 base from J, leaving 11 bases between. Looked up from germline, CDR1 is SGHDT and CDR2 is YYEEEE. CDR3 bases: TGTGCCAGCAGCTCACAGGGATTTTCCTACGAGCAGTACTTC. This translates into CASSSQGFSYEQYF.

The chain uses TRBV6-5 and TRBJ1-1; TRBD1 matches at 8 bases. Germline-derived CDR1 and CDR2 are MNHEY and SVGAGI. V shed 5 bases, J shed 3 bases, and the junction held 2 bases outside the gene matches. The CDR3 contains 13 residues. The CDR3: CASSRDRHTEAFF. In DNA form, the CDR3 reads TGTGCCAGCAGTCGGGACAGGCACACTGAAGCTTTCTTT.

The sample holds a few counts of this clone. This chain links TRBV4-3 with TRBJ2-2; D is uncertain. This CDR3 is 14 amino acids long. Germline V gives CDR1 LGHNA, CDR2 YSLEER. Trimming removed 1 base at V and 5 bases at J, with 8 bases between. This chain's CDR3 is CASSQVVGTGELFF. The CDR3 nucleotides read TGCGCCAGCAGCCAAGTTGTAGGGACCGGGGAGCTGTTTTTT.

This chain joins TRBV7-9 and TRBJ2-7; TRBD1 agrees at 7 bases. The junction had 4 bases not matched to a gene; V was cut back by 4 bases and J by 4 bases. The germline gives CDR1 SEHNR, CDR2 FQNEAQ (reference sequence). CDR3 length equals 13 residues. CDR3 nucleotide sequence: TGTGCCAGCAGCTCCGGGACAGAATACGAGCAGTACTTC. This gives the protein CASSSGTEYEQYF. Full variable domain (outside the CDR3, taken from reference TRBV7-9 and TRBJ2-7): DTGVSQNPRHKITKRGQNVTFRCDPISEHNRLYWYRQTLGQGPEFLTYFQNEAQLEKSRLLSDRFSAERPKGSFSTLEIQRTEQGDSAMYLCASSSGTEYEQYFGPGTRLTVT.

The chain couples TRBV5-4 to TRBJ1-2; the D gene is possibly TRBD1 (6 bases). Germline assignment: CDR1 SGHNT and CDR2 YYREEE (reference sequence). V dropped 5 bases and J dropped 4 bases, with 12 bases sitting between them. The CDR3 runs 13 residues. The CDR3 sequence is CASRDDRPYGYTF. The CDR3 region has the DNA TGTGCCAGCAGAGATGACAGGCCCTATGGCTACACCTTC.

The chain is built from TRBV9 and TRBJ2-3; 9 bases are a match to TRBD1. With 4 bases clipped from V and 6 bases from J, the junction kept 6 bases outside the gene matches. CDR3 length: 14 residues. Germline loops: CDR1 SGDLS, CDR2 YYNGEE. CDR3 amino acids: CASSSDRGSDTQYF. CDR3 nucleotide sequence: TGTGCCAGCAGCTCGGACAGGGGCAGTGATACGCAGTATTTT.

This chain links TRBV4-1 with TRBJ1-1, with 7 bases that match TRBD1. The germline V gene encodes CDR1 MGHRA and CDR2 YSYEKL. CDR3 length equals 16 residues. J was trimmed by 4 bases and V by 1 base; bases with no gene match: 9. In DNA form, the CDR3 reads TGCGCCAGCAGCCAAGTGGGGACAGTAAGAGGCACTGAAGCTTTCTTT. Its protein is CASSQVGTVRGTEAFF.

This sequence joins TRBV11-1 and TRBJ2-7, with 9 bases matching TRBD1. CDR1 and CDR2 (germline): SGHAT, FQDESV (reference sequence). V gave up 3 bases and J gave up 0 bases; unmatched junction bases: 3. This CDR3 has 15 amino acids. Written as DNA, the CDR3 is TGTGCCAGCAGCTTTGCGACAGGGGGCTCCTACGAGCAGTACTTC. Translated: CASSFATGGSYEQYF.

This clone was counted between two and nine times. The chain carries TRBV19 and TRBJ1-5; D ambiguous. This CDR3 has 12 amino acids. V lost 2 bases to trimming and J lost 4 bases, with 3 bases between them. Per the germline V gene, CDR1 is LNHDA and CDR2 is SQIVND (reference sequence). This CDR3 reads CASSIPNQPQHF. Here the CDR3 DNA reads TGTGCCAGTAGTATACCGAATCAGCCCCAGCATTTT.

The gene calls are TRBV15 and TRBJ2-7; TRBD1 agrees at 7 bases. The CDR3 totals 16 residues. Trimming cost V 1 base and J 6 bases; bases outside gene matches: 12. Per the germline V gene, CDR1 is LNHNV and CDR2 is YYDKDF (reference sequence). The CDR3 DNA reads as TGTGCCACCAGCAGAGGAGGGAGACAGGGACGGAGCGAGCAGTACTTC. It translates to CATSRGGRQGRSEQYF.

The chain links TRBV30 to TRBJ2-5; tentative D call: TRBD2 (5 bases). Germline CDR1 and CDR2: GTSNPN and SVGIG (reference sequence). CDR3 size: 11 residues. V was cut by 5 bases and J by 5 bases, with 9 bases left in between. The CDR3: CAWGRGETQYF. The CDR3, as DNA: TGTGCCTGGGGGCGCGGGGAGACCCAGTACTTC.

In this sample, this clone turned up a few times. CDR3 coding DNA: TGTGCCATCAGGGGGGGCGCCAATCAGCCCCAGCATTTT. Amino acids: CAIRGGANQPQHF. The V and J genes are TRBV10-3 and TRBJ1-5, with D possibly matching TRBD1 (6 bases). Germline V lookup: CDR1 ENHRY, CDR2 SYGVKD. The CDR3 consists of 13 residues. V dropped 6 bases and J dropped 3 bases, with 9 bases sitting between them.

V gene TRBV10-2 combines with J gene TRBJ2-5; D call uncertain. V lost 3 bases, J lost 5 bases, and 4 bases lay in between. Germline loops: CDR1 WSHSY, CDR2 SAAADI. The CDR3 loop spans 11 amino acids. The CDR3 here is CASSDYETQYF. The CDR3 nucleotides read TGCGCCAGCAGTGATTATGAGACCCAGTACTTC.

Only one count was recorded for this clone. The chain couples TRBV5-1 to TRBJ1-1; possibly TRBD1 for D (6 bases). V lost 3 bases and J lost 2, with 14 bases in between. The germline gives CDR1 SGHRS, CDR2 YFSETQ. CDR3 length equals 15 residues. The DNA for the CDR3 is TGCGCCAGCAGCTGGCAATCGGACAGCAACACTGAAGCTTTCTTT. It translates to CASSWQSDSNTEAFF.

V usage is TRBV29-1 and J usage is TRBJ2-7; no definite D call. The germline V gene encodes CDR1 SQVTM and CDR2 ANQGSEA. V was cut by 1 base and J by 0 bases, with 13 bases left in between. CDR3 length equals 15 residues. DNA of the CDR3: TGCAGCGTTGAAGTCGTGGATAATGTCTCCTACGAGCAGTACTTC. This gives the protein CSVEVVDNVSYEQYF.

This clone was seen only a few times. The chain couples TRBV9 to TRBJ2-2; TRBD2 matches 7 bases. The CDR3 has 14 residues. Germline V gives CDR1 SGDLS, CDR2 YYNGEE. V was pared by 3 bases and J by 5 bases, with 4 bases of the junction left unmatched. In nucleotides, the CDR3 is TGTGCCAGCAGCGCAACCGGGGGGACCGGGGAGCTGTTTTTT. Translated: CASSATGGTGELFF.

This clone has only a few counts. The rearrangement links TRBV29-1 to TRBJ2-1, with D tentatively TRBD1 (5 bases). The length of the CDR3 is 13 residues. The V and J ends lost 5 bases and 2 bases respectively, with 10 bases between them. The germline V gene encodes CDR1 SQVTM and CDR2 ANQGSEA. CDR3 in amino acids: CSVRAGTYNEQFF. The CDR3 DNA sequence: TGCAGCGTTCGGGCAGGGACCTACAATGAGCAGTTCTTC.